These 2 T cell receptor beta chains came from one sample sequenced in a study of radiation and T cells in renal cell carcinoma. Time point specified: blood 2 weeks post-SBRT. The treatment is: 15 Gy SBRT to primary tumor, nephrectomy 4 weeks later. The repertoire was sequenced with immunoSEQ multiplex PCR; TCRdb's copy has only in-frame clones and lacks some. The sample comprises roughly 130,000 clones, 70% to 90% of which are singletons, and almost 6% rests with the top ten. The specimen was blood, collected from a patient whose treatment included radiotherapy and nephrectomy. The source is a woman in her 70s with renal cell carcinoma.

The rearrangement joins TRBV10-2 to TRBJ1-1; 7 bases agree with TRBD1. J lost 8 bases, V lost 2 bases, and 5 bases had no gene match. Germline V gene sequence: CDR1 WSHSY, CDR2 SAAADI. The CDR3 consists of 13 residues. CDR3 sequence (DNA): TGCGCCAGCAGTGAGACTTCGACAGGGGAAGCTTTCTTT. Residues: CASSETSTGEAFF.

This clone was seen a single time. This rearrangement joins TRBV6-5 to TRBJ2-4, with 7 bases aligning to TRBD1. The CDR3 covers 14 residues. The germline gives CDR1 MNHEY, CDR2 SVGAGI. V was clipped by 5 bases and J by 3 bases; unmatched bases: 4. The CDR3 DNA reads TGTGCCAGCAGTAAGACAGGGAGCAAAAACATTCAGTACTTC. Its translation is CASSKTGSKNIQYF.